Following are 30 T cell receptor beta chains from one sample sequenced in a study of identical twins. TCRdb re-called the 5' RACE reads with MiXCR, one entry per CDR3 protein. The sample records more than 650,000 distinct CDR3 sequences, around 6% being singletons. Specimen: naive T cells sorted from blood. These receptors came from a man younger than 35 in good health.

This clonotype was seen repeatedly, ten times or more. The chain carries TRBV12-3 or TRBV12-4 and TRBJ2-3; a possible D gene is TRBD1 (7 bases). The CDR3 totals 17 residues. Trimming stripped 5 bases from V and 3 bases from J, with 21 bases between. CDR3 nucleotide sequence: TGTGCCAGCAGTACTCCGGGACAGACTAGACCAACAGATACGCAGTATTTT. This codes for CASSTPGQTRPTDTQYF.

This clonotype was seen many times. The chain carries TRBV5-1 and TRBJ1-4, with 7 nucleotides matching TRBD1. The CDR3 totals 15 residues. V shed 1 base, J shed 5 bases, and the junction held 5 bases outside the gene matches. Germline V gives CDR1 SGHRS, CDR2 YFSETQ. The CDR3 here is CASSLTGTENEKLFF. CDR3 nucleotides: TGCGCCAGCAGCTTGACCGGGACAGAAAATGAAAAACTGTTTTTT.

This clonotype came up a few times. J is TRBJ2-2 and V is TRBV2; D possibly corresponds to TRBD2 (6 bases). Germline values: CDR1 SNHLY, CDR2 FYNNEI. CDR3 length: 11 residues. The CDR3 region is CVSRAGGELFF. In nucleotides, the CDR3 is TGTGTCTCACGTGCGGGGGGGGAGCTGTTTTTT.

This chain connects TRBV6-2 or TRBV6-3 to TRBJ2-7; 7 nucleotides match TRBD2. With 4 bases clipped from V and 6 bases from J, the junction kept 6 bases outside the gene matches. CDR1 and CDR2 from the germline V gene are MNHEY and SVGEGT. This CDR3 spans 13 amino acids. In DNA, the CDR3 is TGTGCCAGCAGTTTCATAGGGAGGGGCGAGCAGTACGTC. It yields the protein CASSFIGRGEQYV.

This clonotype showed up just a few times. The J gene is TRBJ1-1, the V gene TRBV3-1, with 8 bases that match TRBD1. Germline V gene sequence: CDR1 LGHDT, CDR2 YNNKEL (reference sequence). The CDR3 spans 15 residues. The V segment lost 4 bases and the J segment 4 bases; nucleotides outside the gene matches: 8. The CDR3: CASSPPRTGITEAFF. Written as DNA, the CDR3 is TGTGCCAGCAGCCCCCCCCGGACAGGGATCACTGAAGCTTTCTTT.

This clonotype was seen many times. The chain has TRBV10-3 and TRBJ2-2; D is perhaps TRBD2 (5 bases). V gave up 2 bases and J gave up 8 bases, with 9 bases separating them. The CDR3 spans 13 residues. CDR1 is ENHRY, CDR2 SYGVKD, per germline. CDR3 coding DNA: TGTGCCATCAGTGAGGGTCCGGGAGGGGAGCTGTTTTTT. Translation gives CAISEGPGGELFF.

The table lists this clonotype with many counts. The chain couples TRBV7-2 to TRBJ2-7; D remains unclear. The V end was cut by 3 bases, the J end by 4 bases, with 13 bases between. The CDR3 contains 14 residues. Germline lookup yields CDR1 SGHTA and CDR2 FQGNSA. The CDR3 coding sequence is TGTGCCAGCAGCTTTGGAGCGTCAAATTACGAGCAGTACGTC. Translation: CASSFGASNYEQYV.

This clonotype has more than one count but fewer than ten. The chain's CDR3 is CASSLTGPKVETQYF. The CDR3 region has the DNA TGTGCCAGCAGCTTAACCGGGCCGAAGGTCGAGACCCAGTACTTC. J is TRBJ2-5 and V is TRBV7-9; D uncertain. Germline lookup yields CDR1 SEHNR and CDR2 FQNEAQ (reference sequence). Trimming removed 2 bases from V and 5 bases from J, with 15 bases in between. The length of the CDR3 is 15 residues.

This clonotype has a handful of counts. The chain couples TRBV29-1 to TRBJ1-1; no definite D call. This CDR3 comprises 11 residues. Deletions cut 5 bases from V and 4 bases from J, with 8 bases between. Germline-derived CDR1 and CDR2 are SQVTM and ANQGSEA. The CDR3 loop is CSVSEGTEAFF. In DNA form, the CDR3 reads TGCAGCGTTTCAGAGGGCACTGAAGCTTTCTTT.

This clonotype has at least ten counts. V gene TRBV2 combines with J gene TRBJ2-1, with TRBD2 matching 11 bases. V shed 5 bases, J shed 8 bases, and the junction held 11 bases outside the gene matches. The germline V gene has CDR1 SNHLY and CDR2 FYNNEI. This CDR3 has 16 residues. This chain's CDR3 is CASSKIAGGPGDEQFF. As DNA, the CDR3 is TGTGCCAGCAGTAAAATAGCGGGAGGGCCGGGCGATGAGCAGTTCTTC. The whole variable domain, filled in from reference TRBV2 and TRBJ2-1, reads EPEVTQTPSHQVTQMGQEVILRCVPISNHLYFYWYRQILGQKVEFLVSFYNNEISEKSEIFDDQFSVERPDGSNFTLKIRSTKLEDSAMYFCASSKIAGGPGDEQFFGPGTRLTVL.

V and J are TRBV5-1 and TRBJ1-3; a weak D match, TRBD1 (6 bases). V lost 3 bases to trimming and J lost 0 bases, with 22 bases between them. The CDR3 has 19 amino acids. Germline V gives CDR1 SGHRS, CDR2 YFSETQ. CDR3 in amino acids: CASSSQTLDSRDSGNTIYF. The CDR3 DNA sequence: TGCGCCAGCAGCTCACAAACCTTGGACAGCCGAGACTCTGGAAACACCATATATTTT.

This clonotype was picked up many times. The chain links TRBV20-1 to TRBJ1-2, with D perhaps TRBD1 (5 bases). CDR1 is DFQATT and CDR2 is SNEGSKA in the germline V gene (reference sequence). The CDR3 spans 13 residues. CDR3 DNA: TGCCATCCTACTAATGGGGGAAATGATGGCTACACCTTC. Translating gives CHPTNGGNDGYTF.

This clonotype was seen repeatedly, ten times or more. This chain's CDR3 is CASSKGVRTSGAYEQYV. CDR3 nucleotide sequence: TGTGCCAGCAGCAAAGGGGTCAGGACTAGCGGAGCCTACGAGCAGTACGTC. The chain combines TRBV21-1 with TRBJ2-7; TRBD2 is the table's D call and was not checked against the DNA. TRBV21-1 is a pseudogene segment. CDR3 length: 17 amino acids.

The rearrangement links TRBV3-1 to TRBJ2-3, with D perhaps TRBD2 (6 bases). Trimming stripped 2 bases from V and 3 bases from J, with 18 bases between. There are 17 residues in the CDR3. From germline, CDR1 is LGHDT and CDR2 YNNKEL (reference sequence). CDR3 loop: CASSQWVVAERTDTQYF. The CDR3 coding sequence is TGTGCCAGCAGCCAATGGGTAGTAGCGGAGCGAACAGATACGCAGTATTTT.

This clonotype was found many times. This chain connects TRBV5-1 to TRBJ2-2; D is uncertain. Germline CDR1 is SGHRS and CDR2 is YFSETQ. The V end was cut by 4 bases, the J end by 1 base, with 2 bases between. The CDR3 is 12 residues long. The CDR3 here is CASSKNTGELFF. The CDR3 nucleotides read TGCGCCAGCAGCAAGAACACCGGGGAGCTGTTTTTT.

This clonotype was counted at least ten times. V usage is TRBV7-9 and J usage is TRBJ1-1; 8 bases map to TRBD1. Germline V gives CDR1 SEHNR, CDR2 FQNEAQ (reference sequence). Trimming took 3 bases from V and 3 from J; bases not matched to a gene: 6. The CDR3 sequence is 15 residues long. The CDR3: CASSFRQGKHTEAFF. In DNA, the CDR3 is TGTGCCAGCAGCTTTAGACAGGGGAAGCACACTGAAGCTTTCTTT.

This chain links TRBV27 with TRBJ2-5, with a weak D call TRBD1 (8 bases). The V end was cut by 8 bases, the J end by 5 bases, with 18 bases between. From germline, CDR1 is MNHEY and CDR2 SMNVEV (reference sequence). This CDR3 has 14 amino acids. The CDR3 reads CASANRGGDETQYF. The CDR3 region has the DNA TGTGCCAGCGCCAACAGGGGGGGAGATGAGACCCAGTACTTC.

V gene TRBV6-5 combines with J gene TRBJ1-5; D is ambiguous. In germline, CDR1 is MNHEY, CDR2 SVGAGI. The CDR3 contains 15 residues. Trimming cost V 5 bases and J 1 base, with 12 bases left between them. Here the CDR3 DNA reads TGTGCCAGCAGTCACGCCCCATTAAGCAATCAGCCCCAGCATTTT. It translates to CASSHAPLSNQPQHF.

CDR3 bases: TGTGCCAACCTGGACAGGGGGGACCAAGAGACCCAGTACTTC. Translating gives CANLDRGDQETQYF. The chain couples TRBV2 to TRBJ2-5; 10 positions match TRBD1. CDR3 length equals 14 residues. V gave up 10 bases and J gave up 0 bases; unmatched junction bases: 5. The V gene's germline CDR1 is SNHLY and CDR2 FYNNEI.

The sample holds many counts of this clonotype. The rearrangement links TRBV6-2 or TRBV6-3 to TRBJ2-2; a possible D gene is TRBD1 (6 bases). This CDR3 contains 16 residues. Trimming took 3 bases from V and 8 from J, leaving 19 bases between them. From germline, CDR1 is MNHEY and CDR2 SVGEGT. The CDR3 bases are TGTGCCAGCAGTTATTTCGACAGGCCGTCAGGGGGGGAGCTGTTTTTT. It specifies CASSYFDRPSGGELFF.

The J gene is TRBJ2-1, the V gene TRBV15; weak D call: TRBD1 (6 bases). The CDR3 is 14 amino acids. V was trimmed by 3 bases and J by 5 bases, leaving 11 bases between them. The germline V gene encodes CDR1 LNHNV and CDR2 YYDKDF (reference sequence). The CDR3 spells CATSSEAGDNEQFF. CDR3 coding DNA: TGTGCCACCAGCAGCGAGGCAGGGGACAATGAGCAGTTCTTC.

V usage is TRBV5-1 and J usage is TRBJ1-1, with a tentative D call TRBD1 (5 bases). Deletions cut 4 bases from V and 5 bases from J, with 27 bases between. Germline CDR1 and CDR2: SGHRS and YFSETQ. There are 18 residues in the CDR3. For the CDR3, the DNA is TGCGCCAGCAGCCCGGAGGGGACGGGTACATCGTATAGGACTGAAGCTTTCTTT. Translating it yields CASSPEGTGTSYRTEAFF.

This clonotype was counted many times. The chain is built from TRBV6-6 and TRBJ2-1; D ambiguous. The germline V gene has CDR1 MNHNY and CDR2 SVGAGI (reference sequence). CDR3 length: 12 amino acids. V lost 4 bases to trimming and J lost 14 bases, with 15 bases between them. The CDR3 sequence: CASSLGLERKFF. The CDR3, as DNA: TGTGCCAGCAGTTTAGGATTAGAGAGGAAGTTCTTC.

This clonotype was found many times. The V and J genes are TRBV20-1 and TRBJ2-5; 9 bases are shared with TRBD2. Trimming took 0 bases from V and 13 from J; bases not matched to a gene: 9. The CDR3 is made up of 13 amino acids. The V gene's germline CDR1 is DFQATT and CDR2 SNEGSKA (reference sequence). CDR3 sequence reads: CSARDVAGASLYF. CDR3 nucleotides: TGCAGTGCTAGAGATGTAGCGGGAGCCTCGCTGTACTTC.

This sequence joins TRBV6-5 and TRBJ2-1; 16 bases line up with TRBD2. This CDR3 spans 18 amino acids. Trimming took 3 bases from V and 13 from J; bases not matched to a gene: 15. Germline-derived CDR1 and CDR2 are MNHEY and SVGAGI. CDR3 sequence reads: CASSYAGLGTSGRGDQFF. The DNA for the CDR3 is TGTGCCAGCAGTTATGCAGGGCTCGGGACTAGCGGGAGGGGAGATCAGTTCTTC.

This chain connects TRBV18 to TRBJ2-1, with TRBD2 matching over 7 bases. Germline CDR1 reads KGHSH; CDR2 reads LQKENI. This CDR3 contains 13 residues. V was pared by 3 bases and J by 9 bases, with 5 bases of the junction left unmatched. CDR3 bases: TGTGCCAGCTCACCCAGGACTAGTTTTGAGCAGTTCTTC. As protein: CASSPRTSFEQFF.

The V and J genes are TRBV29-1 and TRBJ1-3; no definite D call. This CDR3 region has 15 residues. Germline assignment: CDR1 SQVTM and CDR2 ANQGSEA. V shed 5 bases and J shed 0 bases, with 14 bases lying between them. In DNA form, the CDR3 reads TGCAGCGTTCGTGAGATTCAATCCTCTGGAAACACCATATATTTT. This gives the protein CSVREIQSSGNTIYF.

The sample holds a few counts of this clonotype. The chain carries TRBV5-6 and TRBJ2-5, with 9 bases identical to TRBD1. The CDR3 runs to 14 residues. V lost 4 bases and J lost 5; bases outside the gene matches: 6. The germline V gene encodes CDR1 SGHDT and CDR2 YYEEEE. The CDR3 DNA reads TGTGCCAGCAGCGCAGGGACAGGGAGTGAGACCCAGTACTTC. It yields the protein CASSAGTGSETQYF.

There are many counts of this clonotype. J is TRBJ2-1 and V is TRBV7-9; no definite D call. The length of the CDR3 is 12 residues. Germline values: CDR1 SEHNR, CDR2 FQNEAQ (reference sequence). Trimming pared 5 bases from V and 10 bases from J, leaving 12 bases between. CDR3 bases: TGTGCCAGCAGCGTAGTGGCGATCGAGCAGTTCTTC. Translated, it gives CASSVVAIEQFF.

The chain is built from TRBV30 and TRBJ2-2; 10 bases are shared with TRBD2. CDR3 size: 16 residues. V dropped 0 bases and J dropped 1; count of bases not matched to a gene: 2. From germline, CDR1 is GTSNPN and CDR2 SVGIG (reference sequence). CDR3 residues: CAWSVRTSGNTGELFF. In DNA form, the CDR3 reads TGTGCCTGGAGTGTCCGGACTAGCGGGAACACCGGGGAGCTGTTTTTT.